The rows below give T cell receptor beta chains drawn from one sample of a study of blood T cell repertoires in COVID-19. The table came from immunoSEQ multiplex PCR; TCRdb's copy has only in-frame clones and leaves some out. The data show over 150,000 clones, more than 65% seen once. The sequenced sample consisted of peripheral blood. These receptors were collected from a human donor in a cohort sampled during active COVID-19. Each CDR3 is given with its conserved first and last residue. A D gene is named only where the DNA matches it firmly. Only some rows state a clone size, as once, few, many or a class for expanded clones.

J,D,size,V,CDR3,DNA
TRBJ2-2,-,-,TRBV4-2,CASSQDRPPLARVPQGELFF,TGTGCCAGCAGCCAAGATCGCCCCCCTCTAGCGCGCGTTCCACAAGGGGAGCTGTTTTTT
TRBJ2-6,-,-,TRBV7-9,CASTDLSGANVLTF,TGTGCCAGTACAGACCTTTCTGGGGCCAACGTCCTGACTTTC
TRBJ2-4,-,few,TRBV18,CASSRLAGAKNIQYF,TGTGCCAGCTCACGACTGGCGGGGGCCAAAAACATTCAGTACTTC
TRBJ2-5,TRBD2,-,TRBV4-1,CASSQDAGLAGEETQYF,TGCGCCAGCAGCCAAGACGCAGGACTAGCGGGAGAAGAGACCCAGTACTTC
TRBJ2-7,TRBD1,-,TRBV28,CASSLPDRGFYEQYF,TGTGCCAGCAGTTTACCGGACAGGGGATTCTACGAGCAGTACTTC
TRBJ2-1,-,-,TRBV5-1,CASSPQEAYYNEQFF,TGCGCCAGCAGCCCTCAAGAGGCGTACTACAATGAGCAGTTCTTC
TRBJ2-3,TRBD1,-,TRBV7-2,CASSLVSRGLGTDTQYF,TGTGCCAGCAGCTTAGTATCCAGGGGGCTTGGCACAGATACGCAGTATTTT
TRBJ1-5,TRBD1,-,TRBV6-5,CASSRGTGGNQPQHF,TGTGCCAGCAGTAGGGGGACAGGGGGAAATCAGCCCCAGCATTTT
TRBJ2-7,TRBD2,-,TRBV6-1,CASSEASTSGAYEQYF,TGTGCCAGCAGTGAAGCATCGACTAGCGGAGCCTACGAGCAGTACTTC
TRBJ2-2,-,-,TRBV18,CASSPQLQANTGELFF,TGTGCCAGCTCACCTCAGCTCCAGGCGAACACCGGGGAGCTGTTTTTT
TRBJ1-4,TRBD1,-,TRBV28,CASTDRGRANEKLFF,TGTGCCAGCACCGACAGGGGGCGAGCTAATGAAAAACTGTTTTTT
TRBJ2-3,TRBD2,-,TRBV18,CASSPLASGTSTDTQYF,TGTGCCAGCTCACCACTGGCTAGCGGGACTAGCACAGATACGCAGTATTTT
TRBJ2-1,-,-,TRBV6-4,CASSDTGLHEQFF,TGTGCCAGCAGTGACACGGGACTCCATGAGCAGTTCTTC
TRBJ2-3,-,many,TRBV6-6,CASSYGRGTTDTQYF,TGTGCCAGCAGTTACGGCAGAGGAACCACAGATACGCAGTATTTT
TRBJ2-1,-,-,TRBV21-1,CASSNVGTHERDWQFF,TGTGCCAGCAGTAACGTCGGAACCCATGAGCGGGACTGGCAGTTCTTC
TRBJ1-5,-,-,TRBV19,CASTTVQQGRGQPQHF,TGTGCCAGTACCACCGTCCAACAGGGAAGAGGACAGCCCCAGCATTTT
TRBJ1-2,-,few,TRBV5-1,CASRTQDYGYTF,TGCGCCAGCAGAACTCAGGACTATGGCTACACCTTC
TRBJ1-2,-,-,TRBV7-9,CASSSSGDYGYTF,TGTGCCAGCAGCTCTTCAGGGGACTATGGCTACACCTTC
TRBJ2-5,TRBD1,-,TRBV2,CANWDRGTETQYF,TGTGCCAATTGGGACAGGGGCACAGAGACCCAGTACTTC
TRBJ2-5,TRBD2,-,TRBV6-5,CASSSGGSGETQYF,TGTGCCAGCAGTTCCGGCGGGAGCGGGGAGACCCAGTACTTC
TRBJ2-3,-,-,TRBV6-5,CASRRDITDTQYF,TGTGCCAGCAGGCGGGATATAACAGATACGCAGTATTTT
TRBJ2-7,TRBD2,-,TRBV3-1/TRBV3-2,CASSPPGGRASYEQYF,TGTGCCAGCAGCCCCCCTGGCGGGAGGGCCTCCTACGAGCAGTACTTC
TRBJ1-3,TRBD1,few,TRBV10-3,CAISALTGGAGNTIYF,TGTGCCATCAGTGCCTTGACAGGGGGCGCTGGAAACACCATATATTTT
TRBJ2-7,TRBD1,-,TRBV10-3,CAISGMTGNAYEQYF,TGTGCCATCAGTGGAATGACAGGGAACGCCTACGAGCAGTACTTC
TRBJ2-7,TRBD2,-,TRBV19,CASSLLGGENYEQYF,TGTGCCAGTAGTCTCCTTGGGGGGGAGAACTACGAGCAGTACTTC
TRBJ2-7,-,-,TRBV7-9,CASSPPGLLVYEQYF,TGTGCCAGCAGTCCTCCGGGACTCCTCGTGTACGAGCAGTACTTC
TRBJ2-3,-,-,TRBV5-1,CASSLVTGTSTDTQYF,TGCGCCAGCAGCCTAGTGACAGGGACTAGCACAGATACGCAGTATTTT
TRBJ2-1,TRBD1,once,TRBV18,CASSPLGAGGPDASNEQFF,TGTGCCAGCTCACCACTAGGGGCAGGGGGCCCGGATGCTTCAAATGAGCAGTTCTTC
TRBJ2-7,TRBD2,-,TRBV28,CASSRPGTRDYEQYF,TGTGCCAGCAGCAGACCCGGGACTAGGGACTACGAGCAGTACTTC
TRBJ1-5,TRBD1,-,TRBV19,CASTMTGSQPQHF,TGTGCCAGTACCATGACAGGGTCCCAGCCCCAGCATTTT
TRBJ2-2,TRBD2,-,TRBV5-8,CASSLKPFVSSGRSGELFF,TGTGCCAGCAGCTTGAAGCCCTTTGTGTCTAGCGGGAGGAGCGGGGAGCTGTTTTTT
TRBJ2-7,-,-,TRBV28,CASSRDTEQYF,TGTGCCAGCAGCCGGGACACCGAGCAGTACTTC
TRBJ2-2,-,-,TRBV5-1,CASGGGAITGELFF,TGCGCCAGCGGGGGGGGCGCGATCACCGGGGAGCTGTTTTTT
TRBJ2-7,TRBD1,-,TRBV15,CATRPGGEAPYEQYF,TGTGCCACCAGACCAGGGGGAGAGGCCCCCTACGAGCAGTACTTC
TRBJ2-7,TRBD2,-,TRBV4-1,CASSQDQASGRRGEQYF,TGCGCCAGCAGCCAAGATCAGGCTAGCGGGAGGCGGGGGGAGCAGTACTTC
TRBJ2-1,TRBD1,-,TRBV6-4,CASSRSQGAYNEQFF,TGTGCCAGCAGTCGTTCACAGGGGGCCTACAATGAGCAGTTCTTC
TRBJ1-2,-,-,TRBV28,CASSSPGEGKFYYGYTF,TGTGCCAGCAGTAGCCCGGGGGAGGGGAAGTTTTACTATGGCTACACCTTC
TRBJ2-2,-,-,TRBV27,CASSLNGDTGELFF,TGTGCCAGCAGTTTAAACGGGGACACCGGGGAGCTGTTTTTT
TRBJ2-7,TRBD2,-,TRBV5-4,CASRSLAGGSEQYF,TGTGCCAGCAGAAGTCTGGCGGGAGGTAGCGAGCAGTACTTC
TRBJ2-3,TRBD1,-,TRBV28,CASSYFITGGYTDTQYF,TGTGCCAGCAGTTACTTTATAACAGGGGGGTACACAGATACGCAGTATTTT
TRBJ1-2,TRBD1,-,TRBV28,CASSTRQGGGYTF,TGTGCCAGCAGTACTAGACAGGGTGGCGGCTACACCTTC
TRBJ1-5,TRBD1,-,TRBV7-9,CASSLGDSSNQPQHF,TGTGCCAGCAGCTTAGGGGACAGTAGCAATCAGCCCCAGCATTTT
TRBJ2-2,TRBD1,few,TRBV7-6,CASSRRGVGGGVNTGELFF,TGTGCCAGCAGCCGAAGGGGAGTAGGGGGCGGTGTGAACACCGGGGAGCTGTTTTTT
TRBJ2-1,TRBD1,-,TRBV27,CASSLKGTGYVGSYNEQFF,TGTGCCAGCAGTTTAAAAGGGACAGGGTACGTTGGATCCTACAATGAGCAGTTCTTC
TRBJ2-7,TRBD1,-,TRBV30,CAWSPWGTGFGEQYF,TGTGCCTGGAGCCCCTGGGGGACAGGGTTTGGCGAGCAGTACTTC
TRBJ1-5,TRBD1,-,TRBV4-1,CASSQGPGQGRQPQHF,TGCGCCAGCAGCCAAGGACCGGGACAGGGACGGCAGCCCCAGCATTTT
TRBJ2-4,-,-,TRBV4-1,CASSLTGTKNIQYF,TGCGCCAGCAGCCTAACGGGGACCAAAAACATTCAGTACTTC
TRBJ2-5,-,-,TRBV28,CASGTGFQETQYF,TGTGCCAGCGGAACAGGGTTCCAAGAGACCCAGTACTTC
TRBJ2-1,-,-,TRBV3-1/TRBV3-2,CASSQAVNEQFF,TGTGCCAGCAGCCAAGCAGTTAATGAGCAGTTCTTC
TRBJ2-2,-,-,TRBV12-1,CASSFSAFGFLAGSGTGELFF,TGTGCCAGCAGCTTTTCGGCCTTTGGGTTTTTAGCGGGAAGCGGCACCGGGGAGCTGTTTTTT
TRBJ1-1,-,once,TRBV9,CASSLGGSNTEAFF,TGTGCCAGCAGCCTAGGAGGGAGCAACACTGAAGCTTTCTTT
TRBJ2-7,TRBD1,once,TRBV25-1,CASSGPGTAITYEQYF,TGTGCCAGCAGCGGACCCGGGACAGCCATCACCTACGAGCAGTACTTC
TRBJ1-5,-,-,TRBV28,CASSPTYRLDNQPQHF,TGTGCCAGCAGTCCCACGTACAGGCTCGACAATCAGCCCCAGCATTTT
TRBJ2-4,TRBD1,-,TRBV7-9,CASSFSGGGRDIQYF,TGTGCCAGCAGCTTCTCAGGGGGCGGAAGGGACATTCAGTACTTC